Listed below are T cell receptor beta chains from one sample, sequenced in a study of T-cell memory formation after mild COVID-19. TCRdb re-called the 5' RACE reads with MiXCR, one entry per CDR3 protein. The sample records about 610,000 distinct CDR3 sequences, around 16% being singletons. Sample: PBMCs or a T cell subset sorted from them (not recorded which). The receptor source for this set is an adult woman who had mild COVID-19 (a few samples of this study predate the infection). Cell type and time point are not known. CDR3s include the opening cysteine and the closing phenylalanine or tryptophan. The order of the fields is D gene, V gene, clone size, J gene, CDR3 DNA, CDR3 protein. D genes are given only for firm matches. Some rows mark clone size as missing; the rest say once, few, many or name a class of expanded clone.

d_gene: TRBD1; v_gene: TRBV29-1; abundance: NA; j_gene: TRBJ2-7; CDR3nt: TGCAGCGCCGAGGGACAGGGGGGCCCCTACGAGCAGTACTTC; CDR3aa: CSAEGQGGPYEQYF
d_gene: NA; v_gene: TRBV7-9; abundance: many; j_gene: TRBJ1-5; CDR3nt: TGTGCCAGCAGCTTAGCCTTACCCTTTCAGCCCCAGCATTTT; CDR3aa: CASSLALPFQPQHF
d_gene: TRBD1; v_gene: TRBV4-1; abundance: few; j_gene: TRBJ1-4; CDR3nt: TGCGCCAGCAGCCAGACAGGGGACTCGAGGGAAAAACTGTTTTTT; CDR3aa: CASSQTGDSREKLFF
d_gene: NA; v_gene: TRBV5-1; abundance: NA; j_gene: TRBJ1-1; CDR3nt: TGCGCCAGCAGCTGGACGGTAGACACTGAAGCTCTCTTT; CDR3aa: CASSWTVDTEALF
d_gene: NA; v_gene: TRBV24-1; abundance: NA; j_gene: TRBJ1-1; CDR3nt: TGTGCCACCAGTGATCGGACGAACACTGAAGCTTTCTTT; CDR3aa: CATSDRTNTEAFF
d_gene: NA; v_gene: TRBV20-1; abundance: many; j_gene: TRBJ2-3; CDR3nt: TGCAGTGCTACCTTAGAGCATACGCAGTATTTT; CDR3aa: CSATLEHTQYF
d_gene: NA; v_gene: TRBV29-1; abundance: NA; j_gene: TRBJ2-7; CDR3nt: TGCAGCGTCGCCGTCGGGGGAAGCTCCTACGAGCAGTACTTC; CDR3aa: CSVAVGGSSYEQYF
d_gene: TRBD1; v_gene: TRBV7-2; abundance: few; j_gene: TRBJ2-7; CDR3nt: TGTGCCAGCAGCCCGGCCCCGGGACAGGGTTACGAGCAGTACTTC; CDR3aa: CASSPAPGQGYEQYF
d_gene: NA; v_gene: TRBV30; abundance: few; j_gene: TRBJ1-2; CDR3nt: TGTGCCTGGTTTTATGGGACGCCTCCTCCTAACTATGGCTACACCTTC; CDR3aa: CAWFYGTPPPNYGYTF
d_gene: TRBD2; v_gene: TRBV4-2; abundance: few; j_gene: TRBJ2-7; CDR3nt: TGTGCCAGCAGCCAAGAGGGACTAGCGGATATCTACGAGCAGTACTTC; CDR3aa: CASSQEGLADIYEQYF
d_gene: TRBD1; v_gene: TRBV5-1; abundance: few; j_gene: TRBJ1-1; CDR3nt: TGCGCCAGCAGCGTAAGGGGGCTACAGGACACTGAAGCTTTCTTT; CDR3aa: CASSVRGLQDTEAFF
d_gene: TRBD2; v_gene: TRBV30; abundance: few; j_gene: TRBJ2-7; CDR3nt: TGTGCCTGGATTCTAGCGGGGGGATCCTACGAGCAGTACTTC; CDR3aa: CAWILAGGSYEQYF
d_gene: NA; v_gene: TRBV12-3/TRBV12-4; abundance: NA; j_gene: TRBJ1-2; CDR3nt: TGTGCCAGCAGTTTGGGCAGGTGGTATGGCTACACCTTC; CDR3aa: CASSLGRWYGYTF
d_gene: NA; v_gene: TRBV5-1; abundance: NA; j_gene: TRBJ2-7; CDR3nt: TGCGCCAGCAGCACCCAAGGCGGCCACGAGCAGTACTTC; CDR3aa: CASSTQGGHEQYF
d_gene: TRBD2; v_gene: TRBV6-5; abundance: NA; j_gene: TRBJ2-3; CDR3nt: TGTGCCAGCAGTCCCGTGACTAGCGGGAGGGATACGCAGTATTTT; CDR3aa: CASSPVTSGRDTQYF
d_gene: NA; v_gene: TRBV4-2; abundance: few; j_gene: TRBJ1-6; CDR3nt: TGTGCCAGCAGCCAAGATTATCAGGGGATGGCCCTCCACTTT; CDR3aa: CASSQDYQGMALHF
d_gene: TRBD2; v_gene: TRBV28; abundance: NA; j_gene: TRBJ2-3; CDR3nt: TGTGCCAGCAGTTCCACATCGGGACTAGCGGATCCTTCCTCCGCAGATACGCAGTATTTT; CDR3aa: CASSSTSGLADPSSADTQYF
d_gene: TRBD2; v_gene: TRBV30; abundance: NA; j_gene: TRBJ2-7; CDR3nt: TGTGCCTGCGAGGATGGTAGCGGGAGGGCCCCTCCCTACGAGCAGTACTTC; CDR3aa: CACEDGSGRAPPYEQYF
d_gene: NA; v_gene: TRBV7-9; abundance: NA; j_gene: TRBJ1-6; CDR3nt: TGTGCCAGCAGCTTAGAGGCGAATTCACCCCTCAACTTT; CDR3aa: CASSLEANSPLNF
d_gene: NA; v_gene: TRBV7-2; abundance: few; j_gene: TRBJ1-2; CDR3nt: TGTGCCAGCAGCTTTCGGGTAGGCGATGGCTACACCTTC; CDR3aa: CASSFRVGDGYTF
d_gene: TRBD1; v_gene: TRBV27; abundance: few; j_gene: TRBJ2-1; CDR3nt: TGTGCCAGCAGTTCAAACTGGGACAGGGGTGACAATGAGCAGTTCTTC; CDR3aa: CASSSNWDRGDNEQFF
d_gene: TRBD1; v_gene: TRBV7-2; abundance: few; j_gene: TRBJ2-7; CDR3nt: TGTGCCAGCAGCAAAACAGGGGATTTGAGGTCCTACGAGCAGTACTTC; CDR3aa: CASSKTGDLRSYEQYF
d_gene: NA; v_gene: TRBV7-2; abundance: NA; j_gene: TRBJ2-7; CDR3nt: TGTGCCAGCAGCTTATGGTACCTCTACGAGCAGTACTTC; CDR3aa: CASSLWYLYEQYF
d_gene: TRBD2; v_gene: TRBV7-2; abundance: few; j_gene: TRBJ2-5; CDR3nt: TGTGCCAGCAGCTTAGCGCTAGGACTAGCAGGAGAGACCCAGTACTTC; CDR3aa: CASSLALGLAGETQYF
d_gene: TRBD1; v_gene: TRBV6-2/TRBV6-3; abundance: NA; j_gene: TRBJ2-7; CDR3nt: TGTGCCAGCAGCCGGGACAGGAGATCCTACGAGCAGTACTTC; CDR3aa: CASSRDRRSYEQYF
d_gene: NA; v_gene: TRBV5-6; abundance: NA; j_gene: TRBJ1-1; CDR3nt: TGTGCCAGCAGCTTCCTAGGCCGGGTGAACACTGAAGCTTTCTTT; CDR3aa: CASSFLGRVNTEAFF
d_gene: NA; v_gene: TRBV11-2; abundance: NA; j_gene: TRBJ2-3; CDR3nt: TGTGCCAGCAGCCCAGGACCCAAGGATACGCAGTATTTT; CDR3aa: CASSPGPKDTQYF
d_gene: NA; v_gene: TRBV12-3/TRBV12-4; abundance: NA; j_gene: TRBJ2-7; CDR3nt: TGTGCCTGCGGGACAGAGTTCTACGAGCAGTACTTC; CDR3aa: CACGTEFYEQYF
d_gene: NA; v_gene: TRBV7-9; abundance: NA; j_gene: TRBJ2-7; CDR3nt: TGTGCCAGCAGCCTGGGACTCCACTCCTACGAGCAGTACTTC; CDR3aa: CASSLGLHSYEQYF
d_gene: NA; v_gene: TRBV10-3; abundance: NA; j_gene: TRBJ1-1; CDR3nt: TGTGCCAATGGAGCAGGGGCGAACACTGAAGCTTTCTTT; CDR3aa: CANGAGANTEAFF
d_gene: TRBD2; v_gene: TRBV20-1; abundance: NA; j_gene: TRBJ2-7; CDR3nt: TGCAGTGCTAGAGGCTCGGGAGGCCCGTACGAGCAGTACTTC; CDR3aa: CSARGSGGPYEQYF
d_gene: TRBD2; v_gene: TRBV6-2/TRBV6-3; abundance: NA; j_gene: TRBJ2-1; CDR3nt: TGTGCCAGCGGAATCGGGACTAGCGGGGGTCATGAGCAGTTCTTC; CDR3aa: CASGIGTSGGHEQFF
d_gene: TRBD1; v_gene: TRBV24-1; abundance: NA; j_gene: TRBJ2-7; CDR3nt: TGTGCCACCAGTGATGACAGGGGGTACGAGCAGTACTTC; CDR3aa: CATSDDRGYEQYF
d_gene: NA; v_gene: TRBV5-1; abundance: NA; j_gene: TRBJ2-2; CDR3nt: TGCGCCAGCAGTCTTTTGACGAACACCGGGGAGCTGTTTTTT; CDR3aa: CASSLLTNTGELFF
d_gene: TRBD2; v_gene: TRBV7-9; abundance: few; j_gene: TRBJ2-1; CDR3nt: TGTGCCAGCAGGCATAGCGGGAGGTCGTACAATGAGCAGTTCTTC; CDR3aa: CASRHSGRSYNEQFF
d_gene: NA; v_gene: TRBV7-9; abundance: NA; j_gene: TRBJ1-2; CDR3nt: TGTGCCAGCAGCTTGGCGGGGGCAGGGGATGGCTACACCTTC; CDR3aa: CASSLAGAGDGYTF
d_gene: NA; v_gene: TRBV7-9; abundance: NA; j_gene: TRBJ2-3; CDR3nt: TGTGCCAGCAGCCTCCTGGCGGTGCCCACAGATACGCAGTATTTT; CDR3aa: CASSLLAVPTDTQYF
d_gene: TRBD2; v_gene: TRBV5-1; abundance: NA; j_gene: TRBJ2-1; CDR3nt: TGCGCCAGCAGTGGCGGGAGTATCGACAATGAGCAGTTCTTC; CDR3aa: CASSGGSIDNEQFF
d_gene: NA; v_gene: TRBV20-1; abundance: NA; j_gene: TRBJ1-5; CDR3nt: TGCAGTGCCAGAGATCAGAATCAGCCCCAGCATTTT; CDR3aa: CSARDQNQPQHF
d_gene: NA; v_gene: TRBV24-1; abundance: few; j_gene: TRBJ2-2; CDR3nt: TGTGCCACCAGTGGGTCGGAGATGAACACCGGGGAGCTGTTTTTT; CDR3aa: CATSGSEMNTGELFF
d_gene: NA; v_gene: TRBV7-9; abundance: once; j_gene: TRBJ1-3; CDR3nt: TGTGCCAGCAGCTCCAGGAGGTTTGGAAACACCATATATTTT; CDR3aa: CASSSRRFGNTIYF
d_gene: TRBD1; v_gene: TRBV12-3/TRBV12-4; abundance: few; j_gene: TRBJ2-2; CDR3nt: TGTGCCAGCAGTAGTACCTCGGGGACAGGGAAAGCCGGGGAGCTGTTTTTT; CDR3aa: CASSSTSGTGKAGELFF
d_gene: TRBD2; v_gene: TRBV7-9; abundance: NA; j_gene: TRBJ2-1; CDR3nt: TGTGCCAGCAGCGCGACCGGGACTAACGATGAGCAGTTCTTC; CDR3aa: CASSATGTNDEQFF
d_gene: NA; v_gene: TRBV10-3; abundance: many; j_gene: TRBJ2-2; CDR3nt: TGTGCCATCAGTGAGGATGGGGTCACCGGGGAGCTGTTTTTT; CDR3aa: CAISEDGVTGELFF
d_gene: NA; v_gene: TRBV15; abundance: NA; j_gene: TRBJ2-2; CDR3nt: TGTGCCTCGGGGACTCCCCCTTTTGTCGGGGAGCTGTTTTTT; CDR3aa: CASGTPPFVGELFF
d_gene: NA; v_gene: TRBV5-1; abundance: many; j_gene: TRBJ1-1; CDR3nt: TGCGCCAGCAGCTTGGATAGGGGAAAGAACACTGAAGCTTTCTTT; CDR3aa: CASSLDRGKNTEAFF
d_gene: TRBD1; v_gene: TRBV10-3; abundance: NA; j_gene: TRBJ2-7; CDR3nt: TGTGCCATCAGTGACAGGGGGTCACGATATAACTACGAGCAGTACTTC; CDR3aa: CAISDRGSRYNYEQYF
d_gene: TRBD2; v_gene: TRBV24-1; abundance: few; j_gene: TRBJ2-7; CDR3nt: TGTGCCACCAGTGAATCTAGCGGGATTGGGGCCTACGAGCAGTACTTC; CDR3aa: CATSESSGIGAYEQYF
d_gene: NA; v_gene: TRBV12-3/TRBV12-4; abundance: many; j_gene: TRBJ2-3; CDR3nt: TGTGCCAGCAGCCCCCCAGATACGCAGTATTTT; CDR3aa: CASSPPDTQYF
d_gene: NA; v_gene: TRBV15; abundance: few; j_gene: TRBJ1-1; CDR3nt: TGTGCCACCAGAGACGATCTACCAGAATATAACACTGAAGCTTTCTTT; CDR3aa: CATRDDLPEYNTEAFF
d_gene: NA; v_gene: TRBV29-1; abundance: few; j_gene: TRBJ2-7; CDR3nt: TGCAGCGTTGTGTCGTCGGGCAGGTCGAGCTCCTACGAGCAGTACTTC; CDR3aa: CSVVSSGRSSSYEQYF
d_gene: TRBD1; v_gene: TRBV6-4; abundance: NA; j_gene: TRBJ1-5; CDR3nt: TGTGCCAGCAGTGAGACAGGGAAGCAGCCCCAGCATTTT; CDR3aa: CASSETGKQPQHF
d_gene: NA; v_gene: TRBV24-1; abundance: NA; j_gene: TRBJ2-5; CDR3nt: TGTGCCACCAGTGATACCAGGGGAGAAGAGACCCAGTACTTC; CDR3aa: CATSDTRGEETQYF